This record looks at one T cell receptor beta chain sequence and its context. The sample belongs to a study of control samples from healthy donors and cancer patients. Data came from immunoSEQ multiplex PCR; TCRdb stores just in-frame clones and leaves some out. The repertoire holds around 82,000 clones, with around 87% as singletons. Germline V gives CDR1 SGHRS, CDR2 YFSETQ. V shed 4 bases and J shed 9 bases, with 20 bases lying between them. The CDR3 sequence is 16 residues long. V usage is TRBV5-1 and J usage is TRBJ1-6; TRBD1 might be the D (6 bases). The source material was blood. The sequence was obtained from a man aged 50 or older in good health. CDR3 sequence: CASSPRDTRAGSPLHF. CDR3 coding DNA: TGCGCCAGCAGCCCGAGGGACACCCGAGCGGGTTCACCCCTCCACTTT.